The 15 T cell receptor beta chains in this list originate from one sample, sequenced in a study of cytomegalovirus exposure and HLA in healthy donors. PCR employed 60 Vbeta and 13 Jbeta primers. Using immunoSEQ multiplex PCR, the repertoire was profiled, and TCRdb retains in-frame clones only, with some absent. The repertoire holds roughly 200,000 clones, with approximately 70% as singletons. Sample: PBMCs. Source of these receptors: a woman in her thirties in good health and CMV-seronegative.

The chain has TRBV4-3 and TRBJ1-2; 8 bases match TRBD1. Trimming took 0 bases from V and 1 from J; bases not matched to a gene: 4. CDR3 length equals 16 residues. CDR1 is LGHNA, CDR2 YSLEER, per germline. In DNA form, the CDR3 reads TGCGCCAGCAGCCAAGACCTAGACAGGGGTAACTATGGCTACACCTTC. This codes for CASSQDLDRGNYGYTF.

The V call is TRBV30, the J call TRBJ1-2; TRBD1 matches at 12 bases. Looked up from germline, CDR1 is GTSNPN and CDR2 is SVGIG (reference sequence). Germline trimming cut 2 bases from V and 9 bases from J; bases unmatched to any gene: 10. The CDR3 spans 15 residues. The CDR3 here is CAWSSGTGGENCYTF. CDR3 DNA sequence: TGTGCCTGGAGTAGCGGGACAGGGGGCGAGAATTGCTACACCTTC.

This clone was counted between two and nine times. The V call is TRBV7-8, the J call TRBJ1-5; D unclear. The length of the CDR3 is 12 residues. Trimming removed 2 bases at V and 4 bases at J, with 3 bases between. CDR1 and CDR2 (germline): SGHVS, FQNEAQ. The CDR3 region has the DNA TGTGCCAGCAGCTTATATAATCAGCCCCAGCATTTT. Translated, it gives CASSLYNQPQHF.

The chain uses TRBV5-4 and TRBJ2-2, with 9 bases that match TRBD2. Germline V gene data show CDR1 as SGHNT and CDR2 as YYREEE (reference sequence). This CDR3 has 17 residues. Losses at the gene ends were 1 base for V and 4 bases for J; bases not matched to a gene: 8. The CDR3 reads CASSLTLAGVLTGELFF. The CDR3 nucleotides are TGTGCCAGCAGCTTGACCTTAGCGGGGGTGCTCACCGGGGAGCTGTTTTTT.

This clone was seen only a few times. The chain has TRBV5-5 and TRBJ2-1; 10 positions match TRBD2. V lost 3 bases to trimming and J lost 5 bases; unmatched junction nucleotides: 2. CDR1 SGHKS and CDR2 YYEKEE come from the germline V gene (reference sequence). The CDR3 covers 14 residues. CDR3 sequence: CASSWTSGNNEQFF. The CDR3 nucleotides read TGTGCCAGCAGCTGGACTAGCGGTAACAATGAGCAGTTCTTC. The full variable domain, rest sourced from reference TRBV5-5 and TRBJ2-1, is DAGVTQSPTHLIKTRGQQVTLRCSPISGHKSVSWYQQVLGQGPQFIFQYYEKEERGRGNFPDRFSARQFPNYSSELNVNALLLGDSALYLCASSWTSGNNEQFFGPGTRLTVL.

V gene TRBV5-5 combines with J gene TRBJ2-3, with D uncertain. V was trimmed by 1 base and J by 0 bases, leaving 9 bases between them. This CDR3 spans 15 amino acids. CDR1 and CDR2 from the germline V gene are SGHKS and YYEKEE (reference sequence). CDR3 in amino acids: CASSLYGGSTDTQYF. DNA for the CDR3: TGTGCCAGCAGCTTGTACGGCGGTAGCACAGATACGCAGTATTTT.

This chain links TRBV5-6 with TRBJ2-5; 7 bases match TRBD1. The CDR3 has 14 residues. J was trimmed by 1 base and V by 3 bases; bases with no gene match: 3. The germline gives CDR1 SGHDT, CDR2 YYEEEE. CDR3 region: CASSYGTVQETQYF. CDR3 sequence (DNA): TGTGCCAGCAGCTACGGGACAGTCCAAGAGACCCAGTACTTC.

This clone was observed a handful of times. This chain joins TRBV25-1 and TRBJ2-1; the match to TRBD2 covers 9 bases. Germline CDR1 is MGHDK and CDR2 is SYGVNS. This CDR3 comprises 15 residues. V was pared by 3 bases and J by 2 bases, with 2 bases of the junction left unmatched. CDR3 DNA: TGTGCCAGCAGTGACGGCGGGAGGGCCTACAATGAGCAGTTCTTC. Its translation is CASSDGGRAYNEQFF.

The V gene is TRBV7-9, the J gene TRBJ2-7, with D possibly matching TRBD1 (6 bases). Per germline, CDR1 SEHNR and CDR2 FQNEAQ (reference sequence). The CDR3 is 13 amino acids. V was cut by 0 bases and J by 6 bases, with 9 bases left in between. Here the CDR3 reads CASSLATGLEQYF. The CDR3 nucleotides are TGTGCCAGCAGCTTAGCCACAGGGCTCGAGCAGTACTTC.

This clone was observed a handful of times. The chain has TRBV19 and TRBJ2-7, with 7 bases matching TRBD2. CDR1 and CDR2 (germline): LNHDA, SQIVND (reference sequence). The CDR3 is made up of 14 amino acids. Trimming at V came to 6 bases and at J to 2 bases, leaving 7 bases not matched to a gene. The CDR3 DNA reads TGTGCCAGTAGCAACCAGCGGGGTGCCTACGAGCAGTACTTC. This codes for CASSNQRGAYEQYF.

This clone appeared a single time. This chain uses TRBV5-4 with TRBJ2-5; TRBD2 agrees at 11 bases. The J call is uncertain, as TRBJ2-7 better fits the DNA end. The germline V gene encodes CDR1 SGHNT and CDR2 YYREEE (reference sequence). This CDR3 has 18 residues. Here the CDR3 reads CASSLAFTSGSDRYEQYF. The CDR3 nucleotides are TGTGCCAGCAGCTTGGCCTTTACTAGCGGGAGCGATAGGTACGAGCAGTACTTC.

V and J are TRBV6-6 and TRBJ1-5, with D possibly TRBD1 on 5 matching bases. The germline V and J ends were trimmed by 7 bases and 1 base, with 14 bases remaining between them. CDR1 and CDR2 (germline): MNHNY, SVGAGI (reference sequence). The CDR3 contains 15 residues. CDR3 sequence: CASIPAGGSNQPQHF. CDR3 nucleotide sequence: TGTGCCAGCATCCCCGCGGGGGGAAGCAATCAGCCCCAGCATTTT.

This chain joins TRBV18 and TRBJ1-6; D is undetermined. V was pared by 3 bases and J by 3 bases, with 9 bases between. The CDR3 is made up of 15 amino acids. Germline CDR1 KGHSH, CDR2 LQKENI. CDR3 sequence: CASSPNNNYNSPLHF. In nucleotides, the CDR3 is TGTGCCAGCTCACCCAACAATAACTATAATTCACCCCTCCACTTT. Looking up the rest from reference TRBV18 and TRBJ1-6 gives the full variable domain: NAGVMQNPRHLVRRRGQEARLRCSPMKGHSHVYWYRQLPEEGLKFMVYLQKENIIDESGMPKERFSAEFPKEGPSILRIQQVVRGDSAAYFCASSPNNNYNSPLHFGNGTRLTVT.

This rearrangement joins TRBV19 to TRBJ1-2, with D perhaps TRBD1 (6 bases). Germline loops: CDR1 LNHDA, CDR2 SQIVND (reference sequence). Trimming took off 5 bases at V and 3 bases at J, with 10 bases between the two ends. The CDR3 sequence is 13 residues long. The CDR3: CASSPGTHYGYTF. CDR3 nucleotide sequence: TGTGCCAGTAGTCCCGGGACACACTATGGCTACACCTTC.

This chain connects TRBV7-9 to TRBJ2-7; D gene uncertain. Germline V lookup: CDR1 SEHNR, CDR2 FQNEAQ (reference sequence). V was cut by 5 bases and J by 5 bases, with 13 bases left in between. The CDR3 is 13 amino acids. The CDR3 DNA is TGTGCCAGCAGCCTTTCCGACAAGGACGAGCAGTACTTC. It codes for CASSLSDKDEQYF. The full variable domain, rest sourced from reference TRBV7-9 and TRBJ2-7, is DTGVSQNPRHKITKRGQNVTFRCDPISEHNRLYWYRQTLGQGPEFLTYFQNEAQLEKSRLLSDRFSAERPKGSFSTLEIQRTEQGDSAMYLCASSLSDKDEQYFGPGTRLTVT.